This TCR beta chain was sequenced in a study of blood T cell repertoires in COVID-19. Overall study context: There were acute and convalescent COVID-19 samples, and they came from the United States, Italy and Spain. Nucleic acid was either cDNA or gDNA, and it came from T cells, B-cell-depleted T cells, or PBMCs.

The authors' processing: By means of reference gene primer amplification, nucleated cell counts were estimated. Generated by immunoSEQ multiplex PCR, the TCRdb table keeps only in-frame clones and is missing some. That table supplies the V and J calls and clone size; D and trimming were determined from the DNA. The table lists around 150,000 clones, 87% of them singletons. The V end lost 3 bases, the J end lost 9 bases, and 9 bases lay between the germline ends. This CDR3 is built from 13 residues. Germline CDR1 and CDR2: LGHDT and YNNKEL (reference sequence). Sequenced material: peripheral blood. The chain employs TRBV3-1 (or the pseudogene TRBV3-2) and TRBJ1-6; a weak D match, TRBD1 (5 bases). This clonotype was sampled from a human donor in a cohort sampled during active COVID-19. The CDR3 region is CASSQAGLSPLHF. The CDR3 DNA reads TGTGCCAGCAGCCAGGCAGGGCTTTCACCCCTCCACTTT.